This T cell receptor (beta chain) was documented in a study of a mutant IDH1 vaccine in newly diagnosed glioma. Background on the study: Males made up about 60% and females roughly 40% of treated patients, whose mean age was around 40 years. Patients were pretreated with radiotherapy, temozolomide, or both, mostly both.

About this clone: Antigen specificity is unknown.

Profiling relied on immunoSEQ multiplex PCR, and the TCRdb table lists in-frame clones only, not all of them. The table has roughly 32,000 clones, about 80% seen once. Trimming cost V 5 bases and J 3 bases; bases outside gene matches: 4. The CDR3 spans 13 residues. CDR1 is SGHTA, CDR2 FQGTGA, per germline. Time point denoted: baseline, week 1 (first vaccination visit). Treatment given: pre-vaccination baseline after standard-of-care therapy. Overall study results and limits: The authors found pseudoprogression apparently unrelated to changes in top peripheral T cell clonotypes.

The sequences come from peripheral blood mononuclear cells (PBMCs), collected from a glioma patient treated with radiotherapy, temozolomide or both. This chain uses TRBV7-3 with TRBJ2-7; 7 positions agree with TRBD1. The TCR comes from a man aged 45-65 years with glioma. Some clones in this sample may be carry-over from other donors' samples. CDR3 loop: CASSPGQIYEQYF. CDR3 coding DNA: TGTGCCAGCAGCCCGGGACAGATCTACGAGCAGTACTTC.